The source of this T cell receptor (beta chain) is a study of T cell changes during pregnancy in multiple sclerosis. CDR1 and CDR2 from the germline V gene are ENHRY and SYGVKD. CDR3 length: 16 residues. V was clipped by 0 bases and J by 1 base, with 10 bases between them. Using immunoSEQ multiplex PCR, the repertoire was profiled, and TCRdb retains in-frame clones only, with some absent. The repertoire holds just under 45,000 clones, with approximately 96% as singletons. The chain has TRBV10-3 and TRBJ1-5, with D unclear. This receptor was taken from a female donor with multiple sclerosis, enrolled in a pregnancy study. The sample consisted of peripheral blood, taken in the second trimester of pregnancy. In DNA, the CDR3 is TGTGCCATCAGTGAGTCAGGAGGCGCGAGCAATCAGCCCCAGCATTTT. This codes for CAISESGGASNQPQHF.